Listed below are T cell receptor beta chains from one sample, sequenced in a study of shared clonotypes between healthy human individuals. The data were produced by immunoSEQ multiplex PCR, yet TCRdb's version contains in-frame clones alone and is incomplete. Of 2.5 million or so clones in the sample, approximately 94% were seen once. Sequenced material: naive CD4+ T cells sorted from blood. The receptors here all came from a man younger than 30 in good health. Both conserved end residues are part of each CDR3.

CDR3 protein: CASSQPDRGDQPQHF
V gene: TRBV4-1
J gene: TRBJ1-5

CDR3 protein: CASSLAGPSPYEQYF
V gene: TRBV7-2
J gene: TRBJ2-7

CDR3 protein: CATSRQTGGDQPQHF
V gene: TRBV15
J gene: TRBJ1-5

CDR3 protein: CASSYQGLAGNEQFF
V gene: TRBV6-5
J gene: TRBJ2-1

CDR3 protein: CASSRGQGANSPLHF
V gene: TRBV19
J gene: TRBJ1-6

CDR3 protein: CASSYSYREEYEQYF
V gene: TRBV6-5
J gene: TRBJ2-7

CDR3 protein: CASSYGTSVQETQYF
V gene: TRBV6-5
J gene: TRBJ2-5

CDR3 protein: CASSLGGDTIYF
V gene: TRBV11-2
J gene: TRBJ1-3

CDR3 protein: CASRAQEYNEQFF
V gene: TRBV9
J gene: TRBJ2-1

CDR3 protein: CASRPEGSQVWNTEAFF
V gene: TRBV19
J gene: TRBJ1-1

CDR3 protein: CASSPHWGSGNTIYF
V gene: TRBV7-6
J gene: TRBJ1-3

CDR3 protein: CASSENVGLPLVEQYF
V gene: TRBV18
J gene: TRBJ2-7

CDR3 protein: CASSRDRTSYEQYF
V gene: TRBV19
J gene: TRBJ2-7

CDR3 protein: CASTGTGVGNTIYF
V gene: TRBV25-1
J gene: TRBJ1-3

CDR3 protein: CASSVLRETPNTGELFF
V gene: TRBV6-1
J gene: TRBJ2-2

CDR3 protein: CASSLEPGSTDTQYF
V gene: TRBV7-8
J gene: TRBJ2-3